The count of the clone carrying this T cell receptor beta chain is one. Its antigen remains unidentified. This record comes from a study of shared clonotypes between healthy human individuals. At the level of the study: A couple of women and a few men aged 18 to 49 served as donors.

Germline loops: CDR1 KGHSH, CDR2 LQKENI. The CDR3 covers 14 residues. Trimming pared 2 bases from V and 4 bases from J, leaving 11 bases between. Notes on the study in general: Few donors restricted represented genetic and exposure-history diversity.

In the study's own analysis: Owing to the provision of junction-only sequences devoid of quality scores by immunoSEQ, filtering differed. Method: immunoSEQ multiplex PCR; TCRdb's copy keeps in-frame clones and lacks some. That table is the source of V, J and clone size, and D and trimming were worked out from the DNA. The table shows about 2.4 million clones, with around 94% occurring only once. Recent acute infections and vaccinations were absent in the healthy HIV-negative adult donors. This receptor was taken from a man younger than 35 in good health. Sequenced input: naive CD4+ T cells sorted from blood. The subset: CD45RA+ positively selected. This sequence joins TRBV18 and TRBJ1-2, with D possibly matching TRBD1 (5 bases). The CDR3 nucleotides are TGTGCCAGCTCACCAAAGGGACTGATCTATGGCTACACCTTC. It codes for CASSPKGLIYGYTF.